The 28 T cell receptor beta chains below all came from one sample that was sequenced in a study of T-cell memory formation after mild COVID-19. TCRdb reanalysed the 5' RACE reads using MiXCR and keeps one entry per CDR3 protein. Of 89,000 or so distinct CDR3 sequences in the sample, more than 10% were seen once. The sequenced sample consisted of PBMCs or a T cell subset sorted from them (not recorded which). These receptors were collected from a young man who had mild COVID-19 (a few samples of this study predate the infection). Cell type and time point are not known.

This clonotype came up many times. The CDR3 nucleotides read TGTGCCAGCAGGCTTGGTGGGGAGACCCAGTACTTC. This gives the protein CASRLGGETQYF. The chain uses TRBV5-4 and TRBJ2-5; D is uncertain. Germline V gene data show CDR1 as SGHNT and CDR2 as YYREEE (reference sequence). The length of the CDR3 is 12 residues. Trimming took 5 bases from V and 5 from J, leaving 10 bases between them.

The rearrangement uses TRBV28 and TRBJ2-1; D is unresolved. Germline V gene lookup returns CDR1 MDHEN and CDR2 SYDVKM. This CDR3 spans 15 amino acids. V was trimmed by 3 bases and J by 3 bases, leaving 12 bases between them. CDR3 protein: CASSLMGRVYNEQFF. CDR3 DNA sequence: TGTGCCAGCAGTTTGATGGGAAGGGTCTACAATGAGCAGTTCTTC.

This clonotype has a handful of counts. The V gene is TRBV5-5, the J gene TRBJ2-7, with a weak D call TRBD1 (5 bases). Germline V gene lookup returns CDR1 SGHKS and CDR2 YYEKEE (reference sequence). The V gene lost 4 bases and the J gene lost 1 base, with 15 bases spanning the gap. CDR3 length: 15 amino acids. The CDR3 DNA sequence: TGTGCCAGCAGCACCTCTAGGGGCCCTTCCTACGAGCAGTACTTC. Translating it yields CASSTSRGPSYEQYF.

This clonotype showed up many times. This chain connects TRBV4-3 to TRBJ2-1, with D possibly matching TRBD2 (6 bases). V lost 0 bases and J lost 6, with 12 bases in between. The CDR3 contains 15 residues. Germline CDR1 is LGHNA and CDR2 is YSLEER. The chain's CDR3 is CASSQDQTRLNEQFF. CDR3 sequence (DNA): TGCGCCAGCAGCCAAGATCAGACTAGACTCAATGAGCAGTTCTTC.

The V gene is TRBV4-1, the J gene TRBJ1-1; no definite D call. This CDR3 is built from 14 residues. Germline CDR1 reads MGHRA; CDR2 reads YSYEKL. V was trimmed by 1 base and J by 4 bases, leaving 10 bases between them. Here the CDR3 DNA reads TGCGCCAGCAGCCAAGGGGTCGTGGGCACTGAAGCTTTCTTT. It codes for CASSQGVVGTEAFF.

Many counts were recorded for this clonotype. The chain links TRBV6-5 to TRBJ2-7, with 12 bases identical to TRBD2. CDR1 and CDR2 from the germline V gene are MNHEY and SVGAGI. V dropped 4 bases and J dropped 4; count of bases not matched to a gene: 5. This CDR3 spans 15 amino acids. This CDR3 is CASSFSSGGEYEQYF. The CDR3 nucleotides are TGTGCCAGCAGTTTCTCTAGCGGGGGGGAGTACGAGCAGTACTTC.

This clonotype was seen ten or more times. The CDR3 DNA reads as TGTGCCAGCAGCTCCCTCGGACAGCAAGAGACCCAGTACTTC. This encodes CASSSLGQQETQYF. The chain couples TRBV13 to TRBJ2-5; tentative D call: TRBD1 (6 bases). The CDR3 spans 14 residues. Per the germline V gene, CDR1 is PRHDT and CDR2 is FYEKMQ (reference sequence). The V end lost 4 bases, the J end lost 2 bases, and 11 bases lay between the germline ends. The variable domain in full, completed from reference TRBV13 and TRBJ2-5, reads AAGVIQSPRHLIKEKRETATLKCYPIPRHDTVYWYQQGPGQDPQFLISFYEKMQSDKGSIPDRFSAQQFSDYHSELNMSSLELGDSALYFCASSSLGQQETQYFGPGTRLLVL.

This clonotype was picked up a small number of times. This rearrangement joins TRBV12-3 or TRBV12-4 to TRBJ2-5; D remains ambiguous. V lost 1 base and J 1 base, leaving 10 bases between the germline ends. The CDR3 runs to 15 residues. The CDR3 protein is CASSLDPWGQETQYF. The CDR3 coding sequence is TGTGCCAGCAGTTTAGATCCCTGGGGCCAAGAGACCCAGTACTTC.

This clonotype was seen only a few times. The chain combines TRBV7-3 with TRBJ1-2; possibly TRBD1 for D (5 bases). The CDR3 contains 13 residues. Per germline, CDR1 SGHTA and CDR2 FQGTGA. The V end lost 4 bases, the J end lost 6 bases, and 12 bases lay between the germline ends. The CDR3 coding sequence is TGTGCCAGCAGCTATGGGCAGGGTAATGGCTACACCTTC. It specifies CASSYGQGNGYTF. Drawing the rest from reference TRBV7-3 and TRBJ1-2, the complete variable domain is GAGVSQTPSNKVTEKGKYVELRCDPISGHTALYWYRQSLGQGPEFLIYFQGTGAADDSGLPNDRFFAVRPEGSVSTLKIQRTERGDSAVYLCASSYGQGNGYTFGSGTRLTVV.

The V gene is TRBV7-9, the J gene TRBJ2-1; D possibly matches TRBD1 or TRBD2 (6 bases each). Germline V lookup: CDR1 SEHNR, CDR2 FQNEAQ (reference sequence). The length of the CDR3 is 12 residues. Trimming shortened V by 7 bases and J by 8 bases, and 12 bases separated the two germline ends. CDR3 loop: CASKAGEDEQFF. The CDR3, as DNA: TGTGCCAGCAAAGCAGGGGAGGATGAGCAGTTCTTC.

The V and J genes are TRBV9 and TRBJ1-2; possibly TRBD1 for D (6 bases). This CDR3 spans 15 amino acids. Germline V CDR1 and CDR2: SGDLS, YYNGEE. With 0 bases removed from V and 1 base from J, the gap between germline ends came to 10 bases. The CDR3 nucleotides read TGTGCCAGCAGCGTAGCGGGGGGCGATAACTATGGCTACACCTTC. Protein sequence: CASSVAGGDNYGYTF.

The rearrangement joins TRBV7-2 to TRBJ2-4; possible D gene TRBD1, 5 bases. V was pared by 8 bases and J by 0 bases, with 11 bases between. The CDR3 has 14 amino acids. Germline V CDR1 and CDR2: SGHTA, FQGNSA. In nucleotides, the CDR3 is TGTGCCAGCGAAGCAGGGCTAGCCAAAAACATTCAGTACTTC. It specifies CASEAGLAKNIQYF. Supplemented by reference TRBV7-2 and TRBJ2-4, the full variable domain reads GAGVSQSPSNKVTEKGKDVELRCDPISGHTALYWYRQSLGQGLEFLIYFQGNSAPDKSGLPSDRFSAERTGGSVSTLTIQRTQQEDSAVYLCASEAGLAKNIQYFGAGTRLSVL.

This clonotype occurred a few times. This chain links TRBV4-1 with TRBJ2-7; no clear D. Per the germline V gene, CDR1 is MGHRA and CDR2 is YSYEKL. V lost 0 bases and J 3 bases, leaving 12 bases between the germline ends. This CDR3 has 15 residues. DNA of the CDR3: TGCGCCAGCAGCCAAGACGAGGATCCAGTCTACGAGCAGTACTTC. Translating gives CASSQDEDPVYEQYF.

This clonotype is medium-sized (0.01 to 0.1%) in the sample. This sequence joins TRBV4-1 and TRBJ1-5; TRBD1 might be the D (5 bases). Trimming pared 2 bases from V and 7 bases from J, leaving 18 bases between. Germline-derived CDR1 and CDR2 are MGHRA and YSYEKL. The CDR3 extends over 16 amino acids. CDR3 in amino acids: CASSQLWGEGGQPQHF. The DNA of the CDR3 is TGCGCCAGCAGCCAACTCTGGGGGGAAGGTGGGCAGCCCCAGCATTTT.

The chain recombines TRBV29-1 with TRBJ2-5; 11 bases match TRBD2. Germline CDR1 is SQVTM and CDR2 is ANQGSEA. With V trimmed by 7 bases and J by 5 bases, 6 bases remained unmatched. CDR3 length: 13 amino acids. CDR3 bases: TGCAGCGCCGTAGCGGGGGGGAAGGAGACCCAGTACTTC. This sequence encodes CSAVAGGKETQYF.

The chain employs TRBV7-9 and TRBJ2-1; D not resolved. In germline, CDR1 is SEHNR, CDR2 FQNEAQ (reference sequence). V gave up 0 bases and J gave up 7 bases, with 4 bases separating them. The CDR3 extends over 12 amino acids. CDR3 nucleotide sequence: TGTGCCAGCAGCTTAGCACAGAATGAGCAGTTCTTC. Amino acid sequence: CASSLAQNEQFF.

The rearrangement links TRBV7-2 to TRBJ1-2; no clear D. The CDR3 covers 14 residues. Trimming left V 1 base short and J 2 bases short, with 8 bases between. CDR1 and CDR2 from the germline V gene are SGHTA and FQGNSA. In DNA form, the CDR3 reads TGTGCCAGCAGCTTAGTGGCATCCAACTATGGCTACACCTTC. This gives the protein CASSLVASNYGYTF.

This clonotype was seen more than once but under ten times. The rearrangement uses TRBV7-2 and TRBJ2-1; D remains unclear. CDR3 size: 16 residues. CDR1 and CDR2 from the germline V gene are SGHTA and FQGNSA. Between the trimmed V and J ends, which lost 4 bases and 0 bases, there was a span of 13 bases. The CDR3, as DNA: TGTGCCAGCAGCTGGCCCGGCGTCAGCTCCTACAATGAGCAGTTCTTC. This sequence encodes CASSWPGVSSYNEQFF.

V usage is TRBV29-1 and J usage is TRBJ1-1; D unclear. Germline loops: CDR1 SQVTM, CDR2 ANQGSEA. This CDR3 region has 13 residues. V was pared by 4 bases and J by 1 base, with 10 bases between. CDR3 amino acids: CSVGIGPNTEAFF. The CDR3 region has the DNA TGCAGCGTTGGAATAGGGCCGAACACTGAAGCTTTCTTT.

This clonotype has a handful of counts. The chain carries TRBV7-2 and TRBJ2-1; 9 bases match TRBD1. The CDR3 has 13 amino acids. Germline lookup yields CDR1 SGHTA and CDR2 FQGNSA. V was clipped by 4 bases and J by 7 bases; unmatched bases: 2. The CDR3 here is CASSWTGVNEQFF. For the CDR3, the DNA is TGTGCCAGCAGCTGGACAGGGGTGAATGAGCAGTTCTTC.

The J gene is TRBJ1-1, the V gene TRBV6-5, with D uncertain. Germline-derived CDR1 and CDR2 are MNHEY and SVGAGI. V was trimmed by 4 bases and J by 1 base, leaving 10 bases between them. CDR3 size: 14 residues. CDR3 sequence (DNA): TGTGCCAGCAGTTGGATAGACAAGAACACTGAAGCTTTCTTT. It specifies CASSWIDKNTEAFF.

This clonotype has just a few counts. The rearrangement joins TRBV27 to TRBJ2-7, with a possible D match to TRBD1 (6 bases). The ends were cut back, 5 bases at V and 3 bases at J, with 11 bases in the middle. The CDR3 is 13 residues long. Germline loops: CDR1 MNHEY, CDR2 SMNVEV (reference sequence). This CDR3 is CASSLVQGYEQYF. The CDR3 bases are TGTGCCAGCAGTCTAGTACAGGGCTACGAGCAGTACTTC.

This clonotype was seen a handful of times. This CDR3 reads CASSFRSSYNEQFF. CDR3 nucleotide sequence: TGCGCCAGCAGCTTCCGGAGCTCCTACAATGAGCAGTTCTTC. V gene TRBV5-1 combines with J gene TRBJ2-1, with no clear D. The CDR3 runs to 14 residues. Trimming left V 2 bases short and J 0 bases short, with 6 bases between. CDR1 SGHRS and CDR2 YFSETQ come from the germline V gene.

Many counts were recorded for this clonotype. The chain employs TRBV5-1 and TRBJ2-1; maybe TRBD2 (9 bases). Trimming took 0 bases from V and 8 from J, leaving 21 bases between them. Germline V lookup: CDR1 SGHRS, CDR2 YFSETQ. The CDR3 length is 17 residues. In nucleotides, the CDR3 is TGCGCCAGCAGCTTGGAAGGGGGGCTAGCGGGACAGGATGAGCAGTTCTTC. Its translation: CASSLEGGLAGQDEQFF.

This clonotype was counted between two and nine times. The chain combines TRBV4-3 with TRBJ2-1; 8 bases are shared with TRBD2. Germline V gene data show CDR1 as LGHNA and CDR2 as YSLEER. V dropped 0 bases and J dropped 4; count of bases not matched to a gene: 5. The CDR3 is 16 residues long. The CDR3 is CASSQDLVAGYNEQFF. The CDR3 coding sequence is TGCGCCAGCAGCCAAGATTTGGTAGCGGGGTACAATGAGCAGTTCTTC.

There are a few counts of this clonotype. The rearrangement links TRBV5-4 to TRBJ2-7; 7 nucleotides match TRBD2. This CDR3 spans 16 amino acids. Germline values: CDR1 SGHNT, CDR2 YYREEE (reference sequence). V lost 5 bases to trimming and J lost 0 bases; unmatched junction nucleotides: 11. This CDR3 reads CASSQDGWGGSYEQYF. The CDR3 DNA reads as TGTGCCAGCAGTCAAGACGGTTGGGGGGGCTCCTACGAGCAGTACTTC. The full variable domain, completed using reference TRBV5-4 and TRBJ2-7, is ETGVTQSPTHLIKTRGQQVTLRCSSQSGHNTVSWYQQALGQGPQFIFQYYREEENGRGNFPPRFSGLQFPNYSSELNVNALELDDSALYLCASSQDGWGGSYEQYFGPGTRLTVT.

This clonotype was counted a few times. The J gene is TRBJ2-7, the V gene TRBV3-1; D possibly matches TRBD1 or TRBD2 (5 bases each). Trimming removed 1 base at V and 3 bases at J, with 19 bases between. The CDR3 length is 17 residues. CDR1 is LGHDT, CDR2 YNNKEL, per germline (reference sequence). The DNA for the CDR3 is TGTGCCAGCAGCCAAGGGGACCGCAATCCCATGGGCTACGAGCAGTACTTC. Amino acid sequence: CASSQGDRNPMGYEQYF.

This clonotype was found a few times. This sequence joins TRBV3-1 and TRBJ1-4, with no clear D. V was cut by 4 bases and J by 8 bases, with 5 bases left in between. Germline loops: CDR1 LGHDT, CDR2 YNNKEL (reference sequence). The length of the CDR3 is 11 residues. The CDR3: CASSRWEKLFF. The CDR3 coding sequence is TGTGCCAGCAGCCGCTGGGAAAAACTGTTTTTT.